This T cell receptor beta chain comes out of a study of blood T cell repertoires in COVID-19. As for the study in general: In each case, the material was cDNA or gDNA derived from T cells, B-cell-depleted T cells, or PBMCs.

The germline CDR1 and CDR2 sequences are SGHKS and YYEKEE (reference sequence). With 4 bases clipped from V and 2 bases from J, the junction kept 3 bases outside the gene matches. CDR3 length equals 17 residues. Original processing notes: Reference gene primer amplification gave nucleated cell count estimates. The protocol was immunoSEQ multiplex PCR, while the TCRdb copy is restricted to in-frame clones and leaves out a portion. V, J and clone size were drawn from that table, and D and trimming were deduced from the DNA. The data hold some 70,000 clones, with around 86% observed a single time. The J gene is TRBJ2-1, the V gene TRBV5-5; 16 bases are a match to TRBD2. This sequence originates from a woman aged 55-70 years with acute or convalescent COVID-19. The sample comprised peripheral blood. The CDR3 sequence: CASSAGTSGGAYNEQFF. The CDR3 DNA reads as TGTGCCAGCAGCGCCGGGACTAGCGGGGGGGCCTACAATGAGCAGTTCTTC.